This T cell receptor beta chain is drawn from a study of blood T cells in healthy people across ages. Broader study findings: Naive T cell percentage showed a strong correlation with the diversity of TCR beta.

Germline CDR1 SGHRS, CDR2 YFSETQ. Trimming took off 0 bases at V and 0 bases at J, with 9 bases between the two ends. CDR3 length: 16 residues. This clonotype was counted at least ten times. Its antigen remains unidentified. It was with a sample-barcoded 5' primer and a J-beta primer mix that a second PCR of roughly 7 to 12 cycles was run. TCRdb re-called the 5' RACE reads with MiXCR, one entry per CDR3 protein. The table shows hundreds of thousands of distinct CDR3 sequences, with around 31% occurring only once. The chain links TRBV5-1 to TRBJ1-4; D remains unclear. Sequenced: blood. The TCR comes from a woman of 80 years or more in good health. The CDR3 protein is CASSLGVAATNEKLFF. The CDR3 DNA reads TGCGCCAGCAGCTTGGGGGTGGCCGCAACTAATGAAAAACTGTTTTTT.